Listed below are T cell receptor beta chains from one sample, sequenced in a study of OX40 agonist ivuxolimab in advanced cancers. Generated by immunoSEQ multiplex PCR, the TCRdb table keeps only in-frame clones and is missing some. Of around 80,000 clones listed, about 85% were seen once; the top ten hold over 0.75%. The input for sequencing was CD4+ or CD8+ T cells sorted from blood, taken in a trial of the OX40 agonist ivuxolimab. The origin of the receptors is an adult with an advanced solid tumor such as melanoma, head and neck, liver or kidney cancer. CDR3s include the opening cysteine and the closing phenylalanine or tryptophan. A D gene is named only where the DNA matches it firmly. Expanded clones are given a class, and other clones once, few, many or no size at all.

TRBV9,TRBJ1-5,15,-,-,TGTGCCAGCAGCGTTGGGGGGACTGAGAATCAGCCCCAGCATTTT,CASSVGGTENQPQHF
TRBV5-1,TRBJ2-5,14,-,-,TGCGCCAGCAGACTGGACGCGGGGCAAGAGACCCAGTACTTC,CASRLDAGQETQYF
TRBV30,TRBJ1-5,13,-,-,TGTGCCTGGAGTGGGGGGGGAACGCAGCCCCAGCATTTT,CAWSGGGTQPQHF
TRBV5-6,TRBJ2-7,14,-,-,TGTGCCAGCAGCGGACACCCCCCCCGTTGGGAGCAGTACTTC,CASSGHPPRWEQYF
TRBV2,TRBJ2-7,15,-,TRBD1,TGTGCCAGCAGTGAAGATTGGACAGGGCCGGAAGAGCAGTACTTC,CASSEDWTGPEEQYF
TRBV25-1,TRBJ2-1,17,-,-,TGTGCCAGCAGTGAATGGACGGGCCTTAACGACTACAATGAGCAGTTCTTC,CASSEWTGLNDYNEQFF
TRBV5-6,TRBJ2-7,14,once,TRBD2,TGTGCCAGCAGCTTGGTTAGCGGGAACTACGAGCAGTACTTC,CASSLVSGNYEQYF
TRBV2,TRBJ1-1,14,-,TRBD1,TGTGCCAGCATACGGGACAGGATGAACACTGAAGCTTTCTTT,CASIRDRMNTEAFF
TRBV6-1,TRBJ2-1,13,-,-,TGTGCCAGCAGTCAATTAGATCTCCAGCGGCAGTTCTTC,CASSQLDLQRQFF
TRBV4-1,TRBJ1-1,14,-,TRBD1,TGCGCCAGCAGCCCCACGGGGACAGGGCCAGAAGCTTTCTTT,CASSPTGTGPEAFF
TRBV28,TRBJ1-1,15,-,-,TGTGCCAGCAGTTTAGGTTCGGGTGGGAGCACTGAAGCTTTCTTT,CASSLGSGGSTEAFF
TRBV29-1,TRBJ2-1,12,-,-,-,CSVGVGTGVEFF
TRBV9,TRBJ1-6,15,few,TRBD1,TGTGCCAGCAGCGAGACAGGGGGTCAGACTTCACCCCTCCACTTT,CASSETGGQTSPLHF
TRBV7-6,TRBJ2-1,17,-,-,TGTGCCAGCAGCTTAGCGGGAGGTACGAGCTCCTACAATGAGCAGTTCTTC,CASSLAGGTSSYNEQFF
TRBV19,TRBJ2-1,16,-,TRBD1,TGTGCCAGTACTCTCACGGGACAGGGGGCCAACAATGAGCAGTTCTTC,CASTLTGQGANNEQFF
TRBV5-5,TRBJ1-4,14,-,TRBD1,TGTGCCAGCAGCTTGCTGACAGGGGAGCAAAAACTGTTTTTT,CASSLLTGEQKLFF
TRBV6-1,TRBJ1-3,13,once,-,TGTGCCAGCAGTGGACGGACTGGAAACACCATATATTTT,CASSGRTGNTIYF
TRBV7-6,TRBJ2-7,15,once,-,TGTGCCAGCAGCTTAGAGGAGGGGGCCTCCTACGAGCAGTACTTC,CASSLEEGASYEQYF
TRBV6-1,TRBJ2-2,12,once,-,TGTGCCGCTGGGGAGAACACCGGGGAGCTGTTTTTT,CAAGENTGELFF
TRBV6-5,TRBJ2-4,15,-,-,TGTGCCAGCAGTTCCGCCGGGACAGCCAAAAACATTCAGTACTTC,CASSSAGTAKNIQYF
TRBV6-5,TRBJ1-1,16,-,-,TGTGCCAGCAGTTACTACGGCAGGGACATGAACACTGAAGCTTTCTTT,CASSYYGRDMNTEAFF
TRBV10-3,TRBJ2-7,18,-,TRBD2,TGTGCCATCGGTATTAGGACTAGCGGTAGGACAACCACCTACGAGCAGTACTTC,CAIGIRTSGRTTTYEQYF
TRBV9,TRBJ2-6,16,-,TRBD2,TGTGCCAGCAGCGTAGCGGGGGGCTCTGGGGCCAACGTCCTGACTTTC,CASSVAGGSGANVLTF
TRBV19,TRBJ2-3,17,-,TRBD2,TGTGCCAGTAGTATGGGTGAAAGGCGGGGGGGGAGGAATACGCAGTATTTT,CASSMGERRGGRNTQYF